This T cell receptor beta chain was identified in a study of T cells in tuberculosis. Time point: new active TB diagnosis, blood taken before or within 7 days of starting treatment. This table comes from immunoSEQ multiplex PCR, and its TCRdb copy is limited to in-frame clones, with some not included. Counted here are fewer than 40,000 clones, 85% to 95% occurring once; the ten biggest clones make up 2% to 3%. Germline V CDR1 and CDR2: GTSNPN, SVGIG (reference sequence). This CDR3 comprises 13 residues. Deletions cut 3 bases from V and 4 bases from J, with 9 bases between. The chain couples TRBV30 to TRBJ2-2; weak D call: TRBD1 (6 bases). This TCR was sampled from an adult with tuberculosis. The specimen comprised PBMCs, sampled at tuberculosis diagnosis. CDR3 nucleotides: TGTGCCTGGAGGGGACAATCCACCGGGGAGCTGTTTTTT. Its protein is CAWRGQSTGELFF.